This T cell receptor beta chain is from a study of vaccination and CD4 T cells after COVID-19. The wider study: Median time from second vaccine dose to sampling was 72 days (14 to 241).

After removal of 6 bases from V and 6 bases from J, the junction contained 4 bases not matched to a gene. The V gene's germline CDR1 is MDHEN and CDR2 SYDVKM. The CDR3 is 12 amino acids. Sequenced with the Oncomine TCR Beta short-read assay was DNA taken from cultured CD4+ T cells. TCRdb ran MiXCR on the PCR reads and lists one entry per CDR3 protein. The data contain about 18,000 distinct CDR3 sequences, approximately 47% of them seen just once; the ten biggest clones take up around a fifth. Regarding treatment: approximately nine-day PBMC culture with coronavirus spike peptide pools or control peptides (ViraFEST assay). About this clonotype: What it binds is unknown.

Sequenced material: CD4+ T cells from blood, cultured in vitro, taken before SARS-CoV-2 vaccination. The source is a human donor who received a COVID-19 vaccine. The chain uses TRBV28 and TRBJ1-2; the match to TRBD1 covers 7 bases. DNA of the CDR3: TGTGCCAGCAGGACAGGGATTGATGGCTACACCTTC. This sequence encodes CASRTGIDGYTF.